The text below deals with one TCR beta chain. What it binds is not known. Profiling relied on immunoSEQ multiplex PCR, and the TCRdb table lists in-frame clones only, not all of them. The sample lists around 180,000 clones; roughly 80% were seen once. These data originate in a study of cytomegalovirus exposure and HLA in healthy donors. Study results and limitations: Rare TCR sequences predominated, though certain public TCRs were found in many donors. The investigators catalogued 150 to 200 TCR beta chains as cytomegalovirus-associated.

From germline, CDR1 is MNHEY and CDR2 SMNVEV (reference sequence). V shed 6 bases, J shed 5 bases, and the junction held 9 bases outside the gene matches. The CDR3 spans 14 residues. The origin of this receptor is a man younger than 30 in good health and CMV-seropositive. Input material: PBMCs. The rearrangement joins TRBV27 to TRBJ2-5, with 7 bases identical to TRBD2. The CDR3 coding sequence is TGTGCCAGCAGAAATATGGGAGGGCCCGAGACCCAGTACTTC. The encoded protein is CASRNMGGPETQYF.